Reported below is one T cell receptor (beta chain). Original processing notes: Quantification of nucleated cells was approximated via reference gene primer amplification. Clones were sequenced by immunoSEQ multiplex PCR, and TCRdb holds only the in-frame ones, with some missing. V, J and clone size are those of that table, while D and trimming were read from the DNA. The sample shows 150,000 or so clones, about 89% of them seen only once. The source of the sample is a study of blood T cell repertoires in COVID-19. Study information: Collection of acute and convalescent COVID-19 samples took place in the United States, Italy and Spain. Sources were T cells, B-cell-depleted T cells, or PBMCs; the material itself was cDNA or gDNA.

The V gene end was trimmed by 7 bases and the J gene end by 0 bases; junction bases not matched to a gene: 14. The CDR3 length is 17 residues. Germline loops: CDR1 SGHRS, CDR2 YFSETQ. This chain joins TRBV5-1 and TRBJ2-7; TRBD1 matches 9 bases. Specimen: peripheral blood. This clonotype was obtained from a man aged 80 or over with acute or convalescent COVID-19. This CDR3 is CASQGGPGTGNSYEQYF. The CDR3 coding sequence is TGCGCCAGCCAGGGGGGCCCCGGGACAGGGAACTCCTACGAGCAGTACTTC.